A single sample gave rise to the 32 T cell receptor beta chains below, sequenced in a study of beta chain features in type 1 diabetes. Of the isolated RNA, all was reverse transcribed, and so the sequenced material was expressed TCRB transcripts. Only in-frame clones appear in the TCRdb table, and some are missing; sequencing was by immunoSEQ multiplex PCR. The repertoire has fewer than 200,000 clones, approximately 13% of them found once; the top ten carry approximately 0.62%. Sequencing was carried out using central memory CD4+ T cells from blood. The origin of the receptors is a woman younger than 30 in good health.

The CDR3 region is CSVERERPGETQYF. As DNA, the CDR3 is TGCAGCGTTGAAAGGGAGCGCCCCGGAGAGACCCAGTACTTC. The J gene is TRBJ2-5, the V gene TRBV29-1; D possibly corresponds to TRBD2 (5 bases). The CDR3 sequence is 14 residues long. CDR1 and CDR2 (germline): SQVTM, ANQGSEA. Trimming shortened V by 2 bases and J by 4 bases, and 14 bases separated the two germline ends. The full variable domain, in which reference TRBV29-1 and TRBJ2-5 provide the parts outside the CDR3, is SAVISQKPSRDICQRGTSLTIQCQVDSQVTMMFWYRQQPGQSLTLIATANQGSEATYESGFVIDKFPISRPNLTFSTLTVSNMSPEDSSIYLCSVERERPGETQYFGPGTRLLVL.

The gene calls are TRBV9 and TRBJ2-1; D unresolved. This CDR3 is built from 13 residues. V was pared by 5 bases and J by 2 bases, with 8 bases between. Germline CDR1 reads SGDLS; CDR2 reads YYNGEE. CDR3 in amino acids: CASSRAPYNEQFF. In nucleotides, the CDR3 is TGTGCCAGCAGTCGAGCCCCCTACAATGAGCAGTTCTTC.

This clone was detected a few times. V usage is TRBV30 and J usage is TRBJ1-3, with D possibly TRBD1 on 5 matching bases. The CDR3 covers 15 residues. Germline-derived CDR1 and CDR2 are GTSNPN and SVGIG (reference sequence). The ends were cut back, 5 bases at V and 3 bases at J, with 17 bases in the middle. CDR3 in amino acids: CAWGAGNFRGNTIYF. CDR3 in DNA: TGTGCCTGGGGGGCAGGGAATTTCCGTGGAAACACCATATATTTT.

This chain uses TRBV30 with TRBJ2-5, with 7 bases aligning to TRBD2. Germline V CDR1 and CDR2: GTSNPN, SVGIG (reference sequence). There are 12 residues in the CDR3. In DNA form, the CDR3 reads TGTGCATGGGGACTATCACAAGAGACCCAGTACTTC. It is translated as CAWGLSQETQYF.

This clone was seen more than once but under ten times. The chain is built from TRBV12-2 and TRBJ2-7; the table's D call, TRBD2, has no DNA check behind it. TRBV12-2 is tagged as a pseudogene. CDR3 length equals 14 residues. The CDR3: CASRHGTSGKQQYF. DNA for the CDR3: TGTGCAAGTCGCCACGGGACTAGCGGGAAGCAACAGTACTTC.

V usage is TRBV18 and J usage is TRBJ1-2; D gene unclear. V gave up 0 bases and J gave up 6 bases, with 14 bases separating them. Germline-derived CDR1 and CDR2 are KGHSH and LQKENI. This CDR3 has 15 residues. The CDR3: CASSPPRERTDGYTF. For the CDR3, the DNA is TGTGCCAGCTCACCACCTCGGGAGAGGACTGATGGCTACACCTTC.

There are a few counts of this clone. The J gene is TRBJ1-5, the V gene TRBV27; TRBD1 matches 7 bases. J was trimmed by 3 bases and V by 3 bases; bases with no gene match: 5. CDR1 and CDR2 (germline): MNHEY, SMNVEV (reference sequence). This CDR3 is built from 15 residues. The CDR3 sequence is CASSFSGQTNQPQHF. For the CDR3, the DNA is TGTGCCAGCAGTTTTTCGGGACAGACCAATCAGCCCCAGCATTTT.

Only a few counts were recorded for this clone. The rearrangement links TRBV11-2 to TRBJ2-3, with 9 bases fitting TRBD1. CDR1 SGHAT and CDR2 FQNNGV come from the germline V gene. V shed 3 bases and J 3 bases; nucleotides not matched to a gene: 4. The CDR3 contains 15 residues. The CDR3 nucleotides are TGTGCCAGCAGCTTGACAGGGGGTAGAACAGATACGCAGTATTTT. Amino acid sequence: CASSLTGGRTDTQYF.

J is TRBJ2-5 and V is TRBV7-9, with 7 bases lining up with TRBD2. The CDR3 sequence is 14 residues long. V dropped 8 bases and J dropped 1; count of bases not matched to a gene: 7. Germline assignment: CDR1 SEHNR and CDR2 FQNEAQ (reference sequence). The CDR3 loop is CASLPSGGQETQYF. The CDR3 region has the DNA TGTGCCAGCCTACCTAGCGGTGGCCAAGAGACCCAGTACTTC.

This chain links TRBV2 with TRBJ1-1; TRBD1 is a possible D gene (6 bases). The V end was cut by 7 bases, the J end by 7 bases, with 13 bases between. This CDR3 contains 12 residues. Per germline, CDR1 SNHLY and CDR2 FYNNEI. Here the CDR3 DNA reads TGTGCCAGCACCTACGAGGACAGTGAAGCTTTCTTT. It translates to CASTYEDSEAFF.

The CDR3 DNA reads as TGCGCCAGCAGCCAAGATAGGCGGGAGGGCAATGAGCAGTTCTTC. Encoded protein: CASSQDRREGNEQFF. The chain employs TRBV4-1 and TRBJ2-1; 9 nucleotides align to TRBD2. The CDR3 spans 15 residues. Germline V gives CDR1 MGHRA, CDR2 YSYEKL. Trimming at V came to 0 bases and at J to 6 bases, leaving 3 bases not matched to a gene.

This clone has a handful of counts. This sample also contains other DNA sequences that code for the same CDR3. The V call is TRBV30, the J call TRBJ1-5; tentative D call: TRBD1 (5 bases). Germline CDR1 is GTSNPN and CDR2 is SVGIG (reference sequence). V lost 1 base and J 4 bases, leaving 14 bases between the germline ends. The CDR3 has 15 amino acids. CDR3 protein: CAWSAIDSLNQPQHF. The CDR3 DNA reads as TGTGCCTGGAGTGCCATAGACAGTCTTAATCAGCCCCAGCATTTT.

The genes are TRBV18 and TRBJ2-7; 10 nucleotides line up with TRBD2. With 3 bases clipped from V and 5 bases from J, the junction kept 10 bases outside the gene matches. This CDR3 region has 16 residues. Germline values: CDR1 KGHSH, CDR2 LQKENI. The CDR3 nucleotides read TGTGCCAGCTCACCCTATGGGGCTAGCGGGAGAAACGAGCAGTACTTC. This translates into CASSPYGASGRNEQYF.

This clone was counted a few times. V and J are TRBV30 and TRBJ2-3, with D perhaps TRBD2 (6 bases). The CDR3 is 14 residues long. The germline V gene encodes CDR1 GTSNPN and CDR2 SVGIG (reference sequence). The V gene lost 5 bases and the J gene lost 2 bases, with 14 bases spanning the gap. Written as DNA, the CDR3 is TGTGCCTGGGCGCCTGGGGGGACCACAGATACGCAGTATTTT. Translation: CAWAPGGTTDTQYF.

This chain links TRBV19 with TRBJ1-1, with TRBD1 matching 7 bases. V trimming: 10 bases; J trimming: 10 bases; junction bases outside the gene matches: 15. There are 13 residues in the CDR3. Germline CDR1 reads LNHDA; CDR2 reads SQIVND (reference sequence). The CDR3 DNA is TGTGCCACCCATCCCCCACAGGGGAAACCAGCTTTCTTT. Amino acid sequence: CATHPPQGKPAFF.

This clone has a count of ten or more. V gene TRBV30 combines with J gene TRBJ2-4; D remains ambiguous. Germline V gene lookup returns CDR1 GTSNPN and CDR2 SVGIG (reference sequence). The CDR3 extends over 13 amino acids. V was clipped by 4 bases and J by 6 bases, with 13 bases between them. The CDR3 coding sequence is TGTGCCTGGACCTCGAGGCAAGGAAACATTCAGTACTTC. Protein: CAWTSRQGNIQYF.

J is TRBJ1-2 and V is TRBV5-4; D unresolved. Germline CDR1 and CDR2: SGHNT and YYREEE (reference sequence). The CDR3 length is 13 residues. The V end lost 2 bases, the J end lost 4 bases, and 9 bases lay between the germline ends. The CDR3 DNA reads TGTGCCAGCAGCTTCGGTGAATCCTATGGCTACACCTTC. This translates into CASSFGESYGYTF.

This clone was seen only a few times. V is TRBV7-3 and J is TRBJ1-2; 9 bases fit TRBD1. The ends lost 10 bases at V and 8 bases at J; junction bases unmatched: 11. Germline V gene data show CDR1 as SGHTA and CDR2 as FQGTGA. The CDR3 length is 13 residues. The CDR3 sequence is CATSRQGGQGYTF. The CDR3 DNA follows: TGTGCCACCTCTCGACAGGGGGGTCAGGGCTACACCTTC.

This clone was seen a single time. V and J are TRBV11-2 and TRBJ1-3; D is uncertain. CDR1 SGHAT and CDR2 FQNNGV come from the germline V gene. V dropped 3 bases and J dropped 0 bases, with 9 bases sitting between them. This CDR3 region has 15 residues. CDR3 sequence (DNA): TGTGCCAGCAGCTTCCAAAAAATCTCTGGAAACACCATATATTTT. It is translated as CASSFQKISGNTIYF. The full variable domain, with the rest looked up from reference TRBV11-2 and TRBJ1-3, is EAGVAQSPRYKIIEKRQSVAFWCNPISGHATLYWYQQILGQGPKLLIQFQNNGVVDDSQLPKDRFSAERLKGVDSTLKIQPAKLEDSAVYLCASSFQKISGNTIYFGEGSWLTVV.

This clone was seen more than once but under ten times. The rearrangement joins TRBV29-1 to TRBJ1-1; D may be TRBD1 (6 bases). CDR3 length: 13 residues. Germline V gene sequence: CDR1 SQVTM, CDR2 ANQGSEA. Trimming stripped 6 bases from V and 1 base from J, with 12 bases between. This CDR3 is CSVDGTPNTEAFF. As DNA, the CDR3 is TGCAGCGTGGACGGGACACCGAACACTGAAGCTTTCTTT.

V usage is TRBV28 and J usage is TRBJ2-5; 9 bases agree with TRBD1. Germline lookup yields CDR1 MDHEN and CDR2 SYDVKM. Trimming cost V 3 bases and J 2 bases; bases outside gene matches: 4. CDR3 size: 15 residues. CDR3 DNA: TGTGCCAGCAGTTTCCATGGACAGGGGCAAGAGACCCAGTACTTC. The encoded protein is CASSFHGQGQETQYF. The full variable domain, with the rest looked up from reference TRBV28 and TRBJ2-5, is DVKVTQSSRYLVKRTGEKVFLECVQDMDHENMFWYRQDPGLGLRLIYFSYDVKMKEKGDIPEGYSVSREKKERFSLILESASTNQTSMYLCASSFHGQGQETQYFGPGTRLLVL.

The chain employs TRBV14 and TRBJ1-2; D not resolved. Germline CDR1 is SGHDN and CDR2 is FVKESK. CDR3 length: 14 residues. Trimming shortened V by 4 bases and J by 10 bases, and 19 bases separated the two germline ends. The CDR3 loop is CASSRHGSGRAYTF. The CDR3 DNA reads as TGTGCCAGCAGCCGACATGGGTCCGGGAGGGCCTACACCTTC. Using reference TRBV14 and TRBJ1-2 for the parts outside the CDR3, the full variable domain is EAGVTQFPSHSVIEKGQTVTLRCDPISGHDNLYWYRRVMGKEIKFLLHFVKESKQDESGMPNNRFLAERTGGTYSTLKVQPAELEDSGVYFCASSRHGSGRAYTFGSGTRLTVV.

This clone has a handful of counts. The chain is built from TRBV18 and TRBJ1-4; a possible D gene is TRBD1 (5 bases). Germline assignment: CDR1 KGHSH and CDR2 LQKENI. The V and J ends lost 3 bases and 8 bases respectively, with 13 bases between them. This CDR3 contains 14 residues. CDR3 nucleotides: TGTGCCAGCTCACCTACGCAGGGTCGGGAAAAACTGTTTTTT. This codes for CASSPTQGREKLFF.

This clone has a handful of counts. The V gene is TRBV19, the J gene TRBJ1-2; D call uncertain. V was cut by 5 bases and J by 5 bases, with 15 bases left in between. Germline lookup yields CDR1 LNHDA and CDR2 SQIVND (reference sequence). CDR3 size: 14 residues. DNA of the CDR3: TGTGCCAGTAGTGGTCAGGATCCTCCGTATGGCTACACCTTC. Translation gives CASSGQDPPYGYTF. The full variable domain, its missing parts supplied by reference TRBV19 and TRBJ1-2, is DGGITQSPKYLFRKEGQNVTLSCEQNLNHDAMYWYRQDPGQGLRLIYYSQIVNDFQKGDIAEGYSVSREKKESFPLTVTSAQKNPTAFYLCASSGQDPPYGYTFGSGTRLTVV.

This clone occurred a few times. The rearrangement links TRBV28 to TRBJ1-5; maybe TRBD1 (5 bases). Germline CDR1 reads MDHEN; CDR2 reads SYDVKM. The CDR3 is 16 amino acids. The V end was cut by 6 bases, the J end by 2 bases, with 17 bases between. CDR3 nucleotide sequence: TGTGCCAGCAGGGCCCAAGGGGCAGGGCGCAATCAGCCCCAGCATTTT. Residues: CASRAQGAGRNQPQHF.

This clone was seen a few times. The rearrangement links TRBV19 to TRBJ2-3, with 11 bases fitting TRBD2. Per germline, CDR1 LNHDA and CDR2 SQIVND (reference sequence). The CDR3 runs to 16 residues. After removal of 4 bases from V and 4 bases from J, the junction contained 7 bases not matched to a gene. DNA of the CDR3: TGTGCCAGTAGTACAGCTAGCGGGAGGTGGGCAGATACGCAGTATTTT. This sequence encodes CASSTASGRWADTQYF. Drawing the rest from reference TRBV19 and TRBJ2-3, the complete variable domain is DGGITQSPKYLFRKEGQNVTLSCEQNLNHDAMYWYRQDPGQGLRLIYYSQIVNDFQKGDIAEGYSVSREKKESFPLTVTSAQKNPTAFYLCASSTASGRWADTQYFGPGTRLTVL.

The chain uses TRBV29-1 and TRBJ2-2; D perhaps matches TRBD1 (6 bases). The V gene's germline CDR1 is SQVTM and CDR2 ANQGSEA. This CDR3 is 16 amino acids long. V lost 0 bases to trimming and J lost 1 base, with 12 bases between them. The CDR3 is CSVEDRSRGNTGELFF. For the CDR3, the DNA is TGCAGCGTTGAAGATAGGAGCAGGGGGAACACCGGGGAGCTGTTTTTT.

This clone was recorded a few times. The V gene is TRBV5-1, the J gene TRBJ1-2, with TRBD1 as a possible D gene (5 bases). CDR3 length equals 14 residues. The germline CDR1 and CDR2 sequences are SGHRS and YFSETQ. V was shortened by 4 bases and J by 6 bases, with 16 bases between the two germline ends. CDR3 sequence reads: CASSVDSRVDGYTF. The DNA for the CDR3 is TGCGCCAGCAGCGTCGACAGTCGAGTAGATGGCTACACCTTC.

The J gene is TRBJ1-5, the V gene TRBV6-4, with TRBD1 identical over 8 bases. The V gene end was trimmed by 6 bases and the J gene end by 2 bases; junction bases not matched to a gene: 3. In germline, CDR1 is MRHNA, CDR2 SNTAGT. The CDR3 consists of 14 residues. CDR3 amino acids: CASSPTGGNQPQHF. In DNA, the CDR3 is TGTGCCAGCAGCCCGACAGGGGGCAATCAGCCCCAGCATTTT.

This chain links TRBV4-1 with TRBJ2-5, with 8 nucleotides matching TRBD1. The CDR3 runs 15 residues. Looked up from germline, CDR1 is MGHRA and CDR2 is YSYEKL. Losses at the gene ends were 1 base for V and 5 bases for J; bases not matched to a gene: 6. The CDR3 region is CASSQGQGRRETQYF. The CDR3 coding sequence is TGCGCCAGCAGCCAAGGACAGGGGAGAAGGGAGACCCAGTACTTC.

The chain joins TRBV7-9 to TRBJ2-2; maybe TRBD1 (5 bases). Germline lookup yields CDR1 SEHNR and CDR2 FQNEAQ (reference sequence). This CDR3 has 14 residues. Trimming pared 3 bases from V and 2 bases from J, leaving 7 bases between. The CDR3 sequence is CASSFGANTGELFF. CDR3 DNA sequence: TGTGCCAGCAGCTTTGGGGCCAACACCGGGGAGCTGTTTTTT.

This clone has more than one count but fewer than ten. V is TRBV5-4 and J is TRBJ2-7, with TRBD1 matching over 8 bases. J gave up 5 bases and V 5 bases, and 12 bases lay outside the gene matches. The CDR3 contains 15 residues. Per the germline V gene, CDR1 is SGHNT and CDR2 is YYREEE (reference sequence). CDR3 coding DNA: TGTGCCAGCAGTCCGGCAGGGGGCTTAGTTCACGAGCAGTACTTC. This translates into CASSPAGGLVHEQYF.